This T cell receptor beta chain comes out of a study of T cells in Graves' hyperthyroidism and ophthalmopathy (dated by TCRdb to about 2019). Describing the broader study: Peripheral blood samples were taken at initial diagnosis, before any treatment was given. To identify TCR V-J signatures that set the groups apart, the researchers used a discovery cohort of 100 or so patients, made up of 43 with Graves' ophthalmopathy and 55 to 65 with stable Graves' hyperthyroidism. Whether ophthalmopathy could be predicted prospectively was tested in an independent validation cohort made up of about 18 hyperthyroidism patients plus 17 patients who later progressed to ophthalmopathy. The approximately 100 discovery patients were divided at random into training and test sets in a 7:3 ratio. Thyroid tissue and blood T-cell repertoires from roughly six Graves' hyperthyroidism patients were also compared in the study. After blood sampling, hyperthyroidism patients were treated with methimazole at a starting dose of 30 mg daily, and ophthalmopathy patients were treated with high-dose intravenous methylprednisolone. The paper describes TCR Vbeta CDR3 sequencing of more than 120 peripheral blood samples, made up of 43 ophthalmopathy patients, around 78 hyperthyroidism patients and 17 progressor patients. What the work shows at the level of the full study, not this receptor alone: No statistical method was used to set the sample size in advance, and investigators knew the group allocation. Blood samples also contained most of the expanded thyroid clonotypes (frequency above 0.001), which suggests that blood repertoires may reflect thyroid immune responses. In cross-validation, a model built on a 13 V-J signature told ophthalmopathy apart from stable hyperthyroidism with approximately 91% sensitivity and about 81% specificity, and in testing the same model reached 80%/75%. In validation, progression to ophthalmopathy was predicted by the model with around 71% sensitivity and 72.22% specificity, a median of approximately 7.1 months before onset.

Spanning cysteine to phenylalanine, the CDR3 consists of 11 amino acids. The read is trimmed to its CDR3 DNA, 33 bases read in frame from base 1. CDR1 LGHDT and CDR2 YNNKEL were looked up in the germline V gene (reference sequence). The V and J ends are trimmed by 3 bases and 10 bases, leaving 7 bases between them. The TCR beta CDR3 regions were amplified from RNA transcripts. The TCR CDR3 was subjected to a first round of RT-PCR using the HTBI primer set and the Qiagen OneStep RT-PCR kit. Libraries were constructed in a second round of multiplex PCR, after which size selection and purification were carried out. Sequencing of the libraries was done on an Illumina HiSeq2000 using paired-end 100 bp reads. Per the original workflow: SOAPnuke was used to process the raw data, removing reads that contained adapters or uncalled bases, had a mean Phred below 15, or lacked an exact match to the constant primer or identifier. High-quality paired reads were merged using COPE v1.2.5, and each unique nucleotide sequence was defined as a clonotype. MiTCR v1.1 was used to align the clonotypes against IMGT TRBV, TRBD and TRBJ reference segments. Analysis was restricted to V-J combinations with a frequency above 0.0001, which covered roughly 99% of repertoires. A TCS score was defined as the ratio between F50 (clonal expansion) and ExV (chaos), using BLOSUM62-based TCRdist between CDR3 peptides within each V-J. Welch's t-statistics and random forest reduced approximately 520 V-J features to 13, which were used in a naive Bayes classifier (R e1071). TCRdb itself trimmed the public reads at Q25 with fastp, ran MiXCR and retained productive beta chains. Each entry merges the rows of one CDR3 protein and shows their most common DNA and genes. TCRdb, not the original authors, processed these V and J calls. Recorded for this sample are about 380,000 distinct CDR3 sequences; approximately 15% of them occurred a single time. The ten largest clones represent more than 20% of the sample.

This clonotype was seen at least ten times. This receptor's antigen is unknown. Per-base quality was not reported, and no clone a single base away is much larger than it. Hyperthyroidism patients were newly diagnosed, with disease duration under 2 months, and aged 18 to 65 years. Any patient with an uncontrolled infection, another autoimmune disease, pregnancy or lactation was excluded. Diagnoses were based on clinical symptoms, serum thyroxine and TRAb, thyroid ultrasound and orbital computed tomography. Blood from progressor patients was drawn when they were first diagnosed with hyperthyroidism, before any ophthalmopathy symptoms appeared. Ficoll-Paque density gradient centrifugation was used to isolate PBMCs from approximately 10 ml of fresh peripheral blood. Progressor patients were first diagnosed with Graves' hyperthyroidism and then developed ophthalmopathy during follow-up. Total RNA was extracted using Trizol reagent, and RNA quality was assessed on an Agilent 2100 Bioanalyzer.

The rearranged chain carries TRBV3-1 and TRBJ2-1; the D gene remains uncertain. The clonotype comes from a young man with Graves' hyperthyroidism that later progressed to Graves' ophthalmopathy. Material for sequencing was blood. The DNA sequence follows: TGTGCCAGCAGCCAGGGTCAGGAGCAGTTCTTC. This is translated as CASSQGQEQFF.